The clone carrying this TCR beta chain was detected only a few times. Per germline, CDR1 SGHRS and CDR2 YFSETQ. The CDR3 contains 15 residues. The V and J ends lost 1 base and 3 bases, in that order; junction bases with no gene match: 3. This sample was taken from a study of cytomegalovirus exposure and HLA in healthy donors. The PCR was carried out with 60 Vbeta primers and 13 Jbeta primers. The repertoire was sequenced with immunoSEQ multiplex PCR; TCRdb's copy has only in-frame clones and lacks some. The data contain about 92,000 clones, 80% of them singletons. The chain joins TRBV5-1 to TRBJ2-7; 11 bases map to TRBD1. Sequenced input: PBMCs. This receptor was identified in a man between 18 and 29 years old in good health and CMV-seronegative. Here the CDR3 DNA reads TGCGCCAGCAGCTTGTTAGGGACAGGGGGCTACGAGCAGTACTTC. Translating it yields CASSLLGTGGYEQYF. The entire variable domain, with the rest obtained from reference TRBV5-1 and TRBJ2-7, is as follows: KAGVTQTPRYLIKTRGQQVTLSCSPISGHRSVSWYQQTPGQGLQFLFEYFSETQRNKGNFPGRFSGRQFSNSRSEMNVSTLELGDSALYLCASSLLGTGGYEQYFGPGTRLTVT.